The clone carrying this T cell receptor (beta chain) came up a few times. Antigen unknown. This table comes from immunoSEQ multiplex PCR, and its TCRdb copy is limited to in-frame clones, with some not included. Found here are 100,000 or so clones, approximately 84% of them singletons; the top ten hold 17%. These data are taken from a study of T cell responses to AZD1222 COVID-19 vaccine. Study details: Second-dose groups at about 4 or about 12 weeks were pooled.

General observations from the study: Increases in Spike-specific TCR breadth and depth were seen after two AZD1222 doses. Females outnumbered males among donors, who were mostly white British; clonal diversity was possibly underestimated. Spike-spanning, vaccine-associated CD4 TCRs were dominant at 160-218 and 743-854.

The source of this sequence is an adult in good health. Sample: peripheral blood, taken on day 0 of AZD1222 vaccination.

The CDR3 sequence is CASSYQGNGDSPLHF. CDR3 coding DNA: TGTGCCAGCAGTTACCAGGGGAATGGGGATTCACCCCTCCACTTT. The chain couples TRBV6-5 to TRBJ1-6; TRBD1 might be the D (6 bases). Trimming pared 2 bases from V and 8 bases from J, leaving 13 bases between. The CDR3 loop spans 15 amino acids. Germline CDR1 reads MNHEY; CDR2 reads SVGAGI.